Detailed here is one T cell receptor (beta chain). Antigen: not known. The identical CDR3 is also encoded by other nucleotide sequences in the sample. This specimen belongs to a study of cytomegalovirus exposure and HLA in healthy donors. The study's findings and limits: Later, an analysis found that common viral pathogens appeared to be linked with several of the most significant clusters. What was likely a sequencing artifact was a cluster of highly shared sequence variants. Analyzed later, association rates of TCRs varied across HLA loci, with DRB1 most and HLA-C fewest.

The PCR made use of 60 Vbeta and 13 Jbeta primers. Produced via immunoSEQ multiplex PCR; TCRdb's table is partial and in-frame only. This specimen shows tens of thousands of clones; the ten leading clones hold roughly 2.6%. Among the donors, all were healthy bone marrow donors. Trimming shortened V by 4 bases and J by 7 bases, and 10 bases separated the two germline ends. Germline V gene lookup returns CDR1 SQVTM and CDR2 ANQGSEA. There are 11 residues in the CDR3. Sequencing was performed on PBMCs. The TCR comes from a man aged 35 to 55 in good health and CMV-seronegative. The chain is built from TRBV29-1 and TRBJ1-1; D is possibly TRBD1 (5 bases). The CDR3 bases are TGCAGCGTTGTGGGGCAGATTGAAGCTTTCTTT. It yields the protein CSVVGQIEAFF. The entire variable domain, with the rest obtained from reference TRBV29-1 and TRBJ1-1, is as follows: SAVISQKPSRDICQRGTSLTIQCQVDSQVTMMFWYRQQPGQSLTLIATANQGSEATYESGFVIDKFPISRPNLTFSTLTVSNMSPEDSSIYLCSVVGQIEAFFGQGTRLTVV.